The 20 T cell receptor beta chains below all came from one sample that was sequenced in a study of CD8+CD57+ T cells in acquired aplastic anemia. Researchers used genomic DNA as the template to profile TCR beta VDJ and CDR3. TCRdb re-called the reads through MiXCR, storing one row per CDR3 protein. The table lists around 180,000 distinct CDR3 sequences, 48% of them singletons, with 13% in the top ten. All patients picked for sequencing had shown, by flow cytometry, an expansion of CD8+CD57+ cells. Sequencing used sorted CD4+, CD8+, or CD8+CD57+ T cells (not recorded which) from PBMCs. The receptors were gathered from a human donor with aplastic anemia.

This clonotype was found many times. This chain connects TRBV5-1 to TRBJ1-2; D may be TRBD1 (6 bases). CDR1 SGHRS and CDR2 YFSETQ come from the germline V gene. The CDR3 is made up of 12 amino acids. V lost 5 bases to trimming and J lost 6 bases, with 11 bases between them. CDR3: CASSSNRDGYTF. CDR3 nucleotide sequence: TGCGCCAGCAGTTCGAACAGGGATGGCTACACCTTC.

This sequence joins TRBV20-1 and TRBJ1-1; the D is unclear. CDR3 length equals 15 residues. Germline CDR1 DFQATT, CDR2 SNEGSKA (reference sequence). This CDR3 reads CSPNLWNGRNTEAFF. CDR3 in DNA: TGCTCTCCTAATCTCTGGAACGGCAGGAACACTGAAGCTTTCTTT.

This clonotype was observed many times. The V and J genes are TRBV2 and TRBJ1-3, with TRBD1 matching 9 bases. The V and J ends lost 8 bases and 3 bases, in that order; junction bases with no gene match: 8. There are 15 residues in the CDR3. Germline V gene lookup returns CDR1 SNHLY and CDR2 FYNNEI. The CDR3 loop is CASGEQGARGNTIYF. The DNA for the CDR3 is TGTGCCAGCGGAGAACAGGGGGCGCGTGGAAACACCATATATTTT.

About this clonotype itself: The junction does not match germline at one end; this may be a read error. This chain links TRBV10-3 with TRBJ1-2, with a possible D match to TRBD1 (5 bases). CDR1 ENHRY and CDR2 SYGVKD come from the germline V gene. The CDR3 has 13 residues. DNA of the CDR3: TGTGCCAGCAGTTTATTGGAGGGGTATGGCTACACCTTC. Translated: CASSLLEGYGYTF.

This clonotype was observed many times. V is TRBV6-6 and J is TRBJ2-7; 11 nucleotides match TRBD2. The CDR3 runs to 16 residues. V shed 2 bases, J shed 2 bases, and the junction held 5 bases outside the gene matches. Germline loops: CDR1 MNHNY, CDR2 SVGAGI (reference sequence). CDR3 sequence (DNA): TGTGCCAGCAGTTACGCCCTTAGCGGGGGGGCCTACGAGCAGTACTTC. Translated, it gives CASSYALSGGAYEQYF.

The chain carries TRBV5-1 and TRBJ2-3; 10 bases are shared with TRBD1. Germline CDR1 and CDR2: SGHRS and YFSETQ. The CDR3 extends over 17 amino acids. Unmatched junction bases numbered 8, after V lost 0 bases and J lost 4 bases. In DNA form, the CDR3 reads TGCGCCAGCAGCTTGGAAGTAACGGGGACAGGGGCAGATACGCAGTATTTT. Its protein product is CASSLEVTGTGADTQYF.

This clonotype was observed many times. CDR3 in DNA: TGCAGTGCCCCGTCAAGGGAGGAGAGCTCCTACAATGAGCAGTTCTTC. Protein product: CSAPSREESSYNEQFF. V is TRBV20-1 and J is TRBJ2-1; D may be TRBD2 (6 bases). V lost 6 bases to trimming and J lost 0 bases, with 18 bases between them. Looked up from germline, CDR1 is DFQATT and CDR2 is SNEGSKA (reference sequence). The CDR3 is made up of 16 amino acids.

This clonotype was recorded at least ten times. The chain uses TRBV19 and TRBJ1-2; D might be TRBD1 (5 bases). Germline values: CDR1 LNHDA, CDR2 SQIVND (reference sequence). The V end was cut by 6 bases, the J end by 4 bases, with 15 bases between. CDR3 length equals 14 residues. The CDR3 coding sequence is TGTGCCAGTAGCCCCGAGGGGAGCGGCTATGGCTACACCTTC. Its translation: CASSPEGSGYGYTF.

Regarding this clonotype: One end of the junction does not line up with germline, which may come from a read error. This chain joins TRBV12-3 or TRBV12-4 and TRBJ2-5; D perhaps matches TRBD2 (6 bases). CDR3 length: 15 amino acids. The CDR3 DNA sequence: TGTGCCCGCAGTGCCTCTCCGGGAGTTGTAGAGACCCAGTACTTC. Amino acids: CARSASPGVVETQYF.

This clonotype was recorded many times. This chain connects TRBV20-1 to TRBJ1-5; D perhaps matches TRBD1 (6 bases). Germline CDR1 DFQATT, CDR2 SNEGSKA (reference sequence). The CDR3 totals 15 residues. The ends were cut back, 5 bases at V and 4 bases at J, with 18 bases in the middle. In nucleotides, the CDR3 is TGCAGTGCTCCCGGGGAGGGGGGACGGAATCAGCCCCAGCATTTT. Translation: CSAPGEGGRNQPQHF.

This clonotype was counted a few times. The chain couples TRBV20-1 to TRBJ2-7; TRBD2 matches 12 bases. Germline V CDR1 and CDR2: DFQATT, SNEGSKA (reference sequence). The CDR3 sequence is 16 residues long. Trimming cost V 6 bases and J 2 bases; bases outside gene matches: 11. CDR3 sequence reads: CSARLAGAKIAYEQYF. Here the CDR3 DNA reads TGCAGTGCAAGACTAGCGGGAGCGAAGATTGCCTACGAGCAGTACTTC.

This clonotype was detected only once. The chain recombines TRBV28 with TRBJ2-6; D possibly corresponds to TRBD2 (6 bases). The V gene lost 3 bases and the J gene lost 2 bases, with 8 bases spanning the gap. CDR3 length equals 15 residues. Germline-derived CDR1 and CDR2 are MDHEN and SYDVKM. CDR3 amino acids: CASSFWGAGANVLTF. CDR3 DNA: TGTGCCAGCAGTTTCTGGGGGGCTGGGGCCAACGTCCTGACTTTC. Using reference TRBV28 and TRBJ2-6 for the parts outside the CDR3, the full variable domain is DVKVTQSSRYLVKRTGEKVFLECVQDMDHENMFWYRQDPGLGLRLIYFSYDVKMKEKGDIPEGYSVSREKKERFSLILESASTNQTSMYLCASSFWGAGANVLTFGAGSRLTVL.

The V gene is TRBV19, the J gene TRBJ1-4; no reliable D call. Trimming shortened V by 3 bases and J by 8 bases, and 10 bases separated the two germline ends. This CDR3 is built from 13 residues. Germline V CDR1 and CDR2: LNHDA, SQIVND (reference sequence). This chain's CDR3 is CASSMTSEEKLFF. The CDR3 nucleotides read TGTGCCAGTAGTATGACTAGCGAGGAAAAACTGTTTTTT.

This clonotype has just a few counts. CDR3 DNA: TGTGCCAGCGGGCCGACTTCAATGGGAAATGGCTACACCTTC. Its protein is CASGPTSMGNGYTF. This rearrangement joins TRBV5-4 to TRBJ1-2; no firm D call. The CDR3 has 14 residues. Germline V CDR1 and CDR2: SGHNT, YYREEE (reference sequence). V shed 7 bases and J shed 6 bases, with 19 bases lying between them.

This clonotype was seen at least ten times. The rearrangement uses TRBV19 and TRBJ1-4; 8 bases line up with TRBD1. Germline V lookup: CDR1 LNHDA, CDR2 SQIVND (reference sequence). CDR3 length: 18 residues. Trimming at V came to 4 bases and at J to 0 bases, leaving 10 bases not matched to a gene. CDR3 sequence: CASSKRQGTFATNEKLFF. The CDR3 coding sequence is TGTGCCAGTAGTAAAAGACAGGGGACATTTGCAACTAATGAAAAACTGTTTTTT.

The chain carries TRBV20-1 and TRBJ2-1; D is unresolved. V lost 5 bases and J lost 8, with 10 bases in between. This CDR3 comprises 11 residues. Germline CDR1 reads DFQATT; CDR2 reads SNEGSKA (reference sequence). CDR3 bases: TGCAGTGCTGCCCCCTTGTATGAGCAGTTCTTC. Its translation: CSAAPLYEQFF.

The chain combines TRBV6-1 with TRBJ1-4; 7 positions match TRBD1. The CDR3 contains 16 residues. Germline V lookup: CDR1 MNHNS, CDR2 SASEGT. With V trimmed by 6 bases and J by 7 bases, 14 bases remained unmatched. This chain's CDR3 is CASSSDRTGAAEKLFF. The CDR3 nucleotides are TGTGCCAGCAGCTCGGACAGGACGGGGGCAGCTGAAAAACTGTTTTTT.

The chain couples TRBV20-1 to TRBJ2-1; 12 nucleotides agree with TRBD2. CDR3 length: 16 amino acids. Trimming took 0 bases from V and 8 from J; bases not matched to a gene: 8. CDR1 is DFQATT, CDR2 SNEGSKA, per germline (reference sequence). In DNA, the CDR3 is TGCAGTGCTAGAGATGGACTAGCGGGAAGAGTGGATGAGCAGTTCTTC. Its translation: CSARDGLAGRVDEQFF.

This clonotype was seen repeatedly, ten times or more. The chain combines TRBV20-1 with TRBJ2-7, with TRBD2 identical over 12 bases. The CDR3 contains 16 residues. Germline V gene lookup returns CDR1 DFQATT and CDR2 SNEGSKA (reference sequence). Unmatched junction bases numbered 7, after V lost 3 bases and J lost 1 base. This CDR3 is CSASLAGGRRSYEQYF. The CDR3 DNA follows: TGCAGTGCTAGCCTAGCGGGGGGGCGGAGGTCCTACGAGCAGTACTTC.

Concerning this clonotype: A clone one base away is much larger, so this may be a read error. The CDR3 does not end in the conserved phenylalanine or tryptophan, so this is likely a read error. The chain carries TRBV12-3 or TRBV12-4 and TRBJ1-2; D remains ambiguous. Trimming cost V 6 bases and J 8 bases, with 16 bases left between them. CDR3 length: 13 residues. CDR3 sequence reads: CASRLTTVGGYTS. The CDR3 bases are TGTGCCAGCAGGTTAACCACAGTAGGAGGCTACACCTCC.